One and the same sample provided the 22 T cell receptor beta chains below, sequenced in a study of T-cell reconstitution after alpha-beta-depleted transplantation in children. Preparing the TCRbeta library involved the use of unique molecular identifiers. TCRdb independently ran MiXCR on the PCR reads; one entry per CDR3 protein. This sample has about 15,000 distinct CDR3 sequences, with 4.5% to 5.5% found just once. Sequencing was performed on PBMCs, taken before TCRalphabeta/CD19-depleted stem cell transplant. All receptors derive from a boy younger than 18 with acute lymphoblastic leukemia, due to receive a stem cell transplant.

This clonotype qualifies as medium-sized. The chain combines TRBV20-1 with TRBJ2-7; tentatively, D is TRBD1 (6 bases). The CDR3 loop spans 17 amino acids. Looked up from germline, CDR1 is DFQATT and CDR2 is SNEGSKA (reference sequence). With 3 bases removed from V and 6 bases from J, the gap between germline ends came to 27 bases. The CDR3 region is CSARDTGHPLVFGEQYF. The CDR3 bases are TGCAGTGCTAGGGACACGGGACACCCTTTGGTCTTTGGCGAGCAGTACTTC.

This sequence joins TRBV11-3 and TRBJ1-2; TRBD1 matches at 11 bases. The CDR3 is made up of 15 amino acids. Unmatched junction bases numbered 6, after V lost 5 bases and J lost 4 bases. Germline V CDR1 and CDR2: SGHNT, YENEEA. CDR3 loop: CASSPRTGGGYGYTF. The CDR3 DNA reads as TGTGCCAGCAGCCCCCGGACAGGGGGCGGCTATGGCTACACCTTC.

Many counts were recorded for this clonotype. The chain recombines TRBV2 with TRBJ1-6; D is uncertain. The CDR3 totals 13 residues. The germline V and J ends were trimmed by 7 bases and 6 bases, with 10 bases remaining between them. Germline CDR1 is SNHLY and CDR2 is FYNNEI. The CDR3 sequence is CASKLGGNSPLHF. CDR3 in DNA: TGTGCCAGCAAGCTGGGCGGTAATTCACCCCTCCACTTT. Full variable domain (missing parts from reference TRBV2 and TRBJ1-6): EPEVTQTPSHQVTQMGQEVILRCVPISNHLYFYWYRQILGQKVEFLVSFYNNEISEKSEIFDDQFSVERPDGSNFTLKIRSTKLEDSAMYFCASKLGGNSPLHFGNGTRLTVT.

In its sample, this clonotype was seen many times. The chain combines TRBV6-5 with TRBJ1-1; D is perhaps TRBD1 (5 bases). Trimming removed 0 bases from V and 0 bases from J, with 14 bases in between. CDR3 length equals 17 residues. The germline V gene encodes CDR1 MNHEY and CDR2 SVGAGI. CDR3 loop: CASSYSVGRNMNTEAFF. The CDR3 DNA sequence: TGTGCCAGCAGTTACTCGGTGGGACGGAACATGAACACTGAAGCTTTCTTT.

This clonotype was picked up many times. The CDR3 nucleotides are TGCGCCAGCAGCTTTATCCAGACCGGTTCGGGTGAGCAGTTCTTC. Its protein product is CASSFIQTGSGEQFF. The J gene is TRBJ2-1, the V gene TRBV5-1; D remains ambiguous. In germline, CDR1 is SGHRS, CDR2 YFSETQ. Trimming removed 2 bases from V and 9 bases from J, with 18 bases in between. This CDR3 spans 15 amino acids.

This clonotype was recorded at least ten times. The chain employs TRBV21-1 and TRBJ2-7; the D segment call TRBD1 is taken from the table without a DNA check. TRBV21-1 counts as a pseudogene. The CDR3 spans 14 residues. The CDR3 DNA reads as TGTGCCAGAGAAACCCCGGACCCAACCTACGAGCAGTACTTC. It translates to CARETPDPTYEQYF.

Many counts were recorded for this clonotype. The chain carries TRBV14 and TRBJ1-1; D gene unclear. The germline gives CDR1 SGHDN, CDR2 FVKESK. The germline V and J ends were trimmed by 1 base and 5 bases, with 8 bases remaining between them. This CDR3 contains 13 residues. DNA for the CDR3: TGTGCCAGCAGCCAAGCGGGCAGAACTGAAGCTTTCTTT. Translated, it gives CASSQAGRTEAFF. Combining the CDR3 with reference TRBV14 and TRBJ1-1 gives the whole variable domain EAGVTQFPSHSVIEKGQTVTLRCDPISGHDNLYWYRRVMGKEIKFLLHFVKESKQDESGMPNNRFLAERTGGTYSTLKVQPAELEDSGVYFCASSQAGRTEAFFGQGTRLTVV.

This clonotype was observed at least ten times. A junction boundary mismatches the germline segment, possibly from a read error. The chain has TRBV20-1 and TRBJ2-7; D possibly uses TRBD1 or TRBD2 (5 bases each). The CDR3 length is 14 residues. CDR1 and CDR2 (germline): DFQATT, SNEGSKA (reference sequence). The CDR3 DNA reads TGCAGTGCGCCGCAGGGAGTATTCGAGTACGAGCATTACTTC. Amino acids: CSAPQGVFEYEHYF.

This clonotype is termed medium-sized. The chain combines TRBV12-3 or TRBV12-4 with TRBJ2-1, with TRBD1 matching over 7 bases. This CDR3 spans 15 amino acids. V shed 2 bases, J shed 7 bases, and the junction held 8 bases outside the gene matches. For the CDR3, the DNA is TGTGCCAGCAGTTTAATGGCAGGGGGTCAGAATGAGCAGTTCTTC. Its protein is CASSLMAGGQNEQFF.

Ten or more counts support this clonotype. The J gene is TRBJ2-7, the V gene TRBV6-2 or TRBV6-3; D unresolved. Trimming shortened V by 2 bases and J by 0 bases, and 11 bases separated the two germline ends. The CDR3 contains 15 residues. CDR1 and CDR2 from the germline V gene are MNHEY and SVGEGT. The DNA for the CDR3 is TGTGCCAGCAGTTACGTCGGCACCCTCTCCTACGAGCAGTACTTC. It encodes CASSYVGTLSYEQYF.

This clonotype was counted ten times or more. The genes are TRBV28 and TRBJ1-1; D is unresolved. The CDR3 runs to 11 residues. V dropped 6 bases and J dropped 2 bases, with 4 bases sitting between them. From germline, CDR1 is MDHEN and CDR2 SYDVKM. The CDR3, as DNA: TGTGCCAGCAGACTAAACACTGAAGCTTTCTTT. Its protein product is CASRLNTEAFF.

This clonotype was seen at least ten times. This chain uses TRBV11-2 with TRBJ2-7; 7 bases map to TRBD1. This CDR3 has 14 residues. V shed 5 bases, J shed 5 bases, and the junction held 9 bases outside the gene matches. Germline CDR1 reads SGHAT; CDR2 reads FQNNGV. This CDR3 reads CASSQRQGGHEQYF. The CDR3 DNA follows: TGTGCCAGCAGCCAGAGACAGGGTGGCCACGAGCAGTACTTC.

This clonotype has a count of ten or more. The rearrangement uses TRBV5-1 and TRBJ1-3; no reliable D call. V lost 0 bases and J 0 bases, leaving 7 bases between the germline ends. Germline CDR1 reads SGHRS; CDR2 reads YFSETQ. This CDR3 is 15 amino acids long. For the CDR3, the DNA is TGCGCCAGCAGCTTGGGATGGACCTCTGGAAACACCATATATTTT. This encodes CASSLGWTSGNTIYF.

This clonotype was counted at least ten times. The chain recombines TRBV5-6 with TRBJ2-5, with no clear D. Trimming left V 5 bases short and J 7 bases short, with 15 bases between. The CDR3 consists of 13 residues. Per germline, CDR1 SGHDT and CDR2 YYEEEE. The CDR3 loop reads CASSNLPKVTQYF. The CDR3 region has the DNA TGTGCCAGCAGTAACTTACCCAAAGTGACCCAGTACTTC.

A remark on this clonotype: Germline and junction disagree at one end, which may indicate a read error. The rearrangement links TRBV4-2 to TRBJ2-1; tentative D call: TRBD1 (6 bases). Germline V lookup: CDR1 LGHNA, CDR2 YNFKEQ. The CDR3 has 14 amino acids. The CDR3 coding sequence is TGTGCCAGCGGCCAAGACGACAGGTACAATGGGCAGTTCTTC. It encodes CASGQDDRYNGQFF.

This clonotype was observed at least ten times. This chain uses TRBV7-8 with TRBJ1-2; weak D call: TRBD1 (6 bases). There are 14 residues in the CDR3. V shed 5 bases and J shed 8 bases, with 18 bases lying between them. The germline gives CDR1 SGHVS, CDR2 FQNEAQ. The CDR3 reads CASSLLSGGWGYTF. CDR3 in DNA: TGTGCCAGCAGCCTCCTCTCGGGGGGCTGGGGCTACACCTTC.

Ten or more counts support this clonotype. The chain recombines TRBV5-1 with TRBJ2-3; D might be TRBD2 (6 bases). Trimming pared 2 bases from V and 5 bases from J, leaving 15 bases between. Germline-derived CDR1 and CDR2 are SGHRS and YFSETQ. This CDR3 is 15 amino acids long. CDR3 coding DNA: TGCGCCAGCAGCTTAACGGCGGGAAGTGGAGATACGCAGTATTTT. Its protein product is CASSLTAGSGDTQYF.

This clonotype has a count of ten or more. The gene calls are TRBV11-2 and TRBJ2-1; possibly TRBD2 for D (6 bases). The V and J ends lost 0 bases and 10 bases respectively, with 13 bases between them. This CDR3 comprises 14 residues. Germline V CDR1 and CDR2: SGHAT, FQNNGV. CDR3 amino acids: CASSLERLAYEQFF. Here the CDR3 DNA reads TGTGCCAGCAGCTTAGAAAGGCTAGCGTACGAGCAGTTCTTC. Drawing the rest from reference TRBV11-2 and TRBJ2-1, the complete variable domain is EAGVAQSPRYKIIEKRQSVAFWCNPISGHATLYWYQQILGQGPKLLIQFQNNGVVDDSQLPKDRFSAERLKGVDSTLKIQPAKLEDSAVYLCASSLERLAYEQFFGPGTRLTVL.

This clonotype was seen ten or more times. The chain links TRBV7-2 to TRBJ1-1; D call uncertain. Trimming took off 3 bases at V and 4 bases at J, with 3 bases between the two ends. In germline, CDR1 is SGHTA, CDR2 FQGNSA. The CDR3 is 11 residues long. The CDR3 is CASSFLTEAFF. The CDR3 region has the DNA TGTGCCAGCAGCTTTCTCACTGAAGCTTTCTTT. Combining the CDR3 with reference TRBV7-2 and TRBJ1-1 gives the whole variable domain GAGVSQSPSNKVTEKGKDVELRCDPISGHTALYWYRQSLGQGLEFLIYFQGNSAPDKSGLPSDRFSAERTGGSVSTLTIQRTQQEDSAVYLCASSFLTEAFFGQGTRLTVV.

This clonotype was seen many times. The chain combines TRBV20-1 with TRBJ1-5; D remains ambiguous. The CDR3 consists of 16 residues. CDR1 is DFQATT, CDR2 SNEGSKA, per germline (reference sequence). V shed 6 bases and J shed 0 bases, with 18 bases lying between them. The CDR3 DNA follows: TGCAGTGCCACTGAGGACGGGGATTATAGCAATCAGCCCCAGCATTTT. It codes for CSATEDGDYSNQPQHF.

This clonotype was seen ten or more times. V usage is TRBV4-1 and J usage is TRBJ1-6, with D maybe TRBD1 (6 bases). Germline loops: CDR1 MGHRA, CDR2 YSYEKL. The V and J ends lost 4 bases and 6 bases respectively, with 16 bases between them. The CDR3 has 16 residues. The CDR3 loop is CASSPTPGHINSPLHF. Here the CDR3 DNA reads TGCGCCAGCAGCCCGACTCCGGGACATATTAATTCACCCCTCCACTTT.

In this sample, this clonotype is medium-sized. The rearrangement links TRBV4-3 to TRBJ2-2; 11 bases are shared with TRBD2. Per germline, CDR1 LGHNA and CDR2 YSLEER. V gave up 3 bases and J gave up 2 bases; unmatched junction bases: 5. CDR3 length equals 17 residues. DNA for the CDR3: TGCGCCAGCAGCCAGGCCGGGACTAGCGGCAACACCGGGGAGCTGTTTTTT. The encoded protein is CASSQAGTSGNTGELFF.